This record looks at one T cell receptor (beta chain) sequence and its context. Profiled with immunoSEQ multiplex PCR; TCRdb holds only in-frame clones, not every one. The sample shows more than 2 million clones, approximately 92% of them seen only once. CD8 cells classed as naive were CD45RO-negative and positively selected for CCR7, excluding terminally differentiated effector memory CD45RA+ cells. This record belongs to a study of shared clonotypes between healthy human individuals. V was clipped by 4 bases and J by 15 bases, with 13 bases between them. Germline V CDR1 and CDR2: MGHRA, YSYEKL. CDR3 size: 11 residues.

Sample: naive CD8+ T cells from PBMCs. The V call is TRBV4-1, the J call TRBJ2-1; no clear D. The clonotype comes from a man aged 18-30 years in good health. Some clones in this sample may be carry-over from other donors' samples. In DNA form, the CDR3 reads TGCGCCAGCAGCCGTGGAGTTTCTTGGTTCTTC. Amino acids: CASSRGVSWFF.